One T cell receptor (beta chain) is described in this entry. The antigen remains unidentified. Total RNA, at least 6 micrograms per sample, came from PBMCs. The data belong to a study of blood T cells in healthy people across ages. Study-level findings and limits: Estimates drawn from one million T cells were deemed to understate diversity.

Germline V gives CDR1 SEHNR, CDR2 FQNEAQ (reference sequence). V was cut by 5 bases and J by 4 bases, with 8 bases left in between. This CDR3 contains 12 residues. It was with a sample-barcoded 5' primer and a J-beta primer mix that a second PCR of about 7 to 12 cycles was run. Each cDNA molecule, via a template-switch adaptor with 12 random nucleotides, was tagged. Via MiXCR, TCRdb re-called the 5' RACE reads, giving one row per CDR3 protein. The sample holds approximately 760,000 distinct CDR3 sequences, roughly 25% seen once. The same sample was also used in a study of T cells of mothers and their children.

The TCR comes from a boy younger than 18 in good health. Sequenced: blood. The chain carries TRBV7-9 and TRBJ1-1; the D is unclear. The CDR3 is CASSPAGTEAFF. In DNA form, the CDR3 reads TGTGCCAGCAGCCCCGCAGGCACTGAAGCTTTCTTT.